This T cell receptor beta chain comes out of a study of blood T cell repertoires in COVID-19. Background on the study: Sources were T cells, B-cell-depleted T cells, or PBMCs; the material itself was cDNA or gDNA.

CDR3 size: 15 residues. The germline V gene encodes CDR1 SGHTA and CDR2 FQGNSA. The V segment lost 5 bases and the J segment 4 bases; nucleotides outside the gene matches: 5. Original data processing: Nucleated cell number was recorded as an estimate derived from reference gene primer amplification. This table comes from immunoSEQ multiplex PCR, and its TCRdb copy is limited to in-frame clones, with some not included. Clone size and V and J calls were adopted from that table, with D and trimming inferred from the DNA. This sample has around 140,000 clones; about 89% occur once, and the top ten carry around 40%.

The V and J genes are TRBV7-2 and TRBJ1-5, with TRBD1 matching 10 bases. Material for sequencing was peripheral blood. The TCR comes from a man between 50 and 59 years old who had recovered from COVID-19. CDR3 loop: CASSTTGGGNQPQHF. CDR3 nucleotides: TGTGCCAGCAGCACGACAGGGGGCGGGAATCAGCCCCAGCATTTT.